The clone carrying this T cell receptor (beta chain) was seen at least ten times. There were TCR beta CDR3 regions amplified from RNA transcripts. RT-PCR in the first round (using the HTBI primer set) targeted the TCR CDR3. One entry per CDR3 protein, called by TCRdb with MiXCR from the multiplex PCR reads. The data contain 350,000 or so distinct CDR3 sequences, 15% to 20% of them singletons. This record belongs to a study of T cells in Graves' hyperthyroidism and ophthalmopathy. About the study: Peripheral blood samples were taken at initial diagnosis, prior to any treatment.

The sequencing sample was made of blood. The receptor was isolated from a woman in her 40s with Graves' ophthalmopathy.

This chain's CDR3 is CASSEGGAGANVLTF. The CDR3 DNA reads TGTGCCAGCAGTGAGGGGGGGGCTGGGGCCAACGTCCTGACTTTC. The chain carries TRBV6-1 and TRBJ2-6; 7 bases agree with TRBD2. V was clipped by 3 bases and J by 2 bases; unmatched bases: 1. This CDR3 has 15 amino acids. Germline V gene lookup returns CDR1 MNHNS and CDR2 SASEGT.